This TCR beta chain is from a study of blood T cell repertoires in COVID-19. Study context: Donors in the United States, Italy and Spain gave samples during acute or convalescent COVID-19. PBMCs, B-cell-depleted T cells, or T cells were the source of the cDNA or gDNA that made up the material.

The V gene end was trimmed by 2 bases and the J gene end by 2 bases; junction bases not matched to a gene: 3. Germline V gives CDR1 SGHDT, CDR2 YYEEEE. The CDR3 sequence is 16 residues long. Per the authors' pipeline: Amplification of reference gene primers was used by the study to estimate nucleated cell counts. Libraries were prepared by immunoSEQ multiplex PCR; TCRdb keeps only in-frame clonotypes and omits some of them. The D gene and trimming were derived from the DNA, and the V and J assignments and clone size from that table. This sample yields fewer than 350,000 clones, of which around 90% are seen a single time; over 8% belongs to the top ten.

The sample comprised peripheral blood. The V call is TRBV5-6, the J call TRBJ2-1; the match to TRBD2 covers 11 bases. The receptor was derived from a man aged 18 to 30 with active or convalescent COVID-19. In nucleotides, the CDR3 is TGTGCCAGCAGCTTTAGCGGGGGGGCCGCCTACAATGAGCAGTTCTTC. Its protein product is CASSFSGGAAYNEQFF.